This T cell receptor beta chain originates from a study of blood T cell repertoires in COVID-19 (dated by TCRdb to the early 2020s). Background on the whole study: Samples from collaborators originated in the United States, Italy and Spain and spanned both the acute and convalescent phases of COVID-19. Subjects who had been exposed to COVID-19, were actively infected with it, or had recovered from it provided the deeply sampled blood TCRbeta repertoires that made up the dataset. Where available, HLA class I and class II types were taken from metadata supplied by the sample provider and were not determined by assay-based typing. A freely available public database, intended as a resource for researchers studying the immune response to SARS-CoV-2, is where the repertoires were released. The prospective study material was composed of cDNA or gDNA derived from T cells, B-cell-depleted T cells, or PBMCs. Samples were obtained from the ongoing ImmuneRACE study (first 160 participants) and from some 1,200 subjects provided by 6 global collaborators. Nearly every sample came with metadata listing a de-identified subject ID, COVID-19 status, age in years and sex.

TCRbeta CDR3 regions were amplified from genomic DNA by means of the immunoSEQ Assay, a bias-controlled multiplex PCR. On the study's bioinformatics: The number of nucleated cells in each sample was estimated from the amplification of reference gene primers within the assay. To quantify the absolute abundance of each unique TCRbeta CDR3 rearrangement, sequence reads were collapsed and filtered. Productive Simpson clonality was computed per sample as the square root of Simpson's diversity index over productive rearrangements. TCRdb obtained this table from immuneACCESS and retained in-frame rearrangements with V and J assigned. These tables miss some clones; where compared with another copy, unresolved V genes account for less than half of the shortfall, and the remainder is unexplained. The DNA gave D and trimming, while V, J and clone size come from that table. The sample table lists some 150,000 clones, approximately 85% of them with a count of one. Around 8% of the sample comes from the top ten.

On this clone: This clone's antigen is unknown. It has no much larger one-base neighbor in the sample; base qualities were not kept.

General study outcomes and caveats: How much clinical and demographic metadata was included differed by source and by participant, and the metadata was provided uncurated.

CDR1 and CDR2 are drawn from the germline V gene: MNHEY, SVGAGI. Trimming takes 10 bases off V and 6 bases off J; junction bases not matched to a gene: 12. There are 14 amino acids in the CDR3, from cysteine to phenylalanine inclusive. Just CDR3 DNA is preserved here, 42 bases in frame from base 1. At one collaborating source in Seattle, patients were enrolled during active infection and were followed longitudinally through the course of disease. Whole blood was collected in K2EDTA tubes by collaborating institutions according to the institutions' own protocols. For TCRbeta analysis, collaborator samples were shipped as frozen whole blood, as isolated PBMCs, or as DNA extracted from either sample type.

The chain is made from TRBV6-5 and TRBJ2-4, with 7 junctional bases fitting TRBD2. Sequenced input: peripheral blood. This TCR derives from a woman between 55 and 75 years old with COVID-19, enrolled during active disease. The CDR3 amino acid sequence is: CATFGRRAPNIQYF. The base sequence is TGTGCCACCTTCGGGAGGAGGGCTCCAAACATTCAGTACTTC.